Listed here are 7 T cell receptor beta chains from one sample, sequenced in a study of siplizumab effects on memory and regulatory T cells. Profiled with immunoSEQ multiplex PCR; TCRdb holds only in-frame clones, not every one. The sample has about 50,000 clones, approximately 93% seen once. Sequencing was done on a sample of CD8+ T cells sorted from blood. Every receptor here comes from a human donor in good health.

This rearrangement joins TRBV9 to TRBJ2-6; D unclear. Germline V CDR1 and CDR2: SGDLS, YYNGEE. V shed 5 bases and J shed 1 base, with 1 base lying between them. The CDR3 consists of 12 residues. The CDR3 loop is CASRSGANVLTF. The CDR3 bases are TGTGCCAGCAGATCTGGGGCCAACGTCCTGACTTTC.

The V and J genes are TRBV7-8 and TRBJ2-7, with 8 bases fitting TRBD2. In germline, CDR1 is SGHVS, CDR2 FQNEAQ. Trimming at V came to 1 base and at J to 3 bases, leaving 5 bases not matched to a gene. The length of the CDR3 is 15 residues. CDR3 nucleotide sequence: TGTGCCAGCAGCTTAGGGGGTAGCGGGATCTACGAGCAGTACTTC. Translation: CASSLGGSGIYEQYF.

This clone was detected only a few times. V gene TRBV27 combines with J gene TRBJ1-5; no clear D gene. CDR1 MNHEY and CDR2 SMNVEV come from the germline V gene (reference sequence). The CDR3 spans 13 residues. V lost 6 bases and J lost 5, with 11 bases in between. The CDR3: CASSAGFDQPQHF. The DNA for the CDR3 is TGTGCCAGCAGCGCGGGATTTGATCAGCCCCAGCATTTT.

V is TRBV27 and J is TRBJ1-5; D unresolved. The CDR3 contains 14 residues. The V end was cut by 2 bases, the J end by 4 bases, with 9 bases between. Germline V gene data show CDR1 as MNHEY and CDR2 as SMNVEV (reference sequence). CDR3: CASSLRAYNQPQHF. The CDR3 nucleotides are TGTGCCAGCAGTTTAAGAGCCTATAATCAGCCCCAGCATTTT.

There are a few counts of this clone. The chain combines TRBV19 with TRBJ1-1; D is unclear. Per germline, CDR1 LNHDA and CDR2 SQIVND (reference sequence). V was shortened by 2 bases and J by 1 base, with 8 bases between the two germline ends. The CDR3 sequence is 14 residues long. The CDR3 sequence is CASSIFWGNTEAFF. DNA of the CDR3: TGTGCCAGTAGTATATTCTGGGGGAACACTGAAGCTTTCTTT.

The gene calls are TRBV13 and TRBJ2-7; TRBD1 aligns across 10 bases. Germline V CDR1 and CDR2: PRHDT, FYEKMQ (reference sequence). The CDR3 is made up of 15 amino acids. The trim removed 3 bases at V and 3 bases at J, leaving 5 bases unmatched. In DNA form, the CDR3 reads TGTGCCAGCAGCTTTCGGGACAGGGGAATCTACGAGCAGTACTTC. Its translation is CASSFRDRGIYEQYF.

Comments on this clone: Additional DNA sequences in this sample encode the identical CDR3. This rearrangement joins TRBV9 to TRBJ2-7; TRBD1 agrees at 8 bases. Germline V CDR1 and CDR2: SGDLS, YYNGEE. The length of the CDR3 is 14 residues. Unmatched junction bases numbered 3, after V lost 2 bases and J lost 2 bases. The CDR3: CASSVGTGTYEQYF. The CDR3 DNA reads TGTGCCAGCAGCGTTGGGACAGGAACCTACGAGCAGTACTTC.